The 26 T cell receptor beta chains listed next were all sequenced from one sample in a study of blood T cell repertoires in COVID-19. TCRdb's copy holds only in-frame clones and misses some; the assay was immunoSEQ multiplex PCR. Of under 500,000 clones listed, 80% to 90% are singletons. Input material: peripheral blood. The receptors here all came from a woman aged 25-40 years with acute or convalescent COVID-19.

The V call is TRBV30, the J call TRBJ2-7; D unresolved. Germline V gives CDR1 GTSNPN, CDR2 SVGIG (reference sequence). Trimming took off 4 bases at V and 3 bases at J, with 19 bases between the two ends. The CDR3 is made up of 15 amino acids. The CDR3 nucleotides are TGTGCCTGGACTAGTGAGCACCTCCAAGACTACGAGCAGTACTTC. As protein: CAWTSEHLQDYEQYF.

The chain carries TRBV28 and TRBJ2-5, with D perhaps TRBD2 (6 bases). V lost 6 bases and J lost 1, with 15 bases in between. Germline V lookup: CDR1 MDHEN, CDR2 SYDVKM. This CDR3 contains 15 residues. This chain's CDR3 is CASRPIAEGQETQYF. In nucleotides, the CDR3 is TGTGCCAGCAGGCCTATAGCGGAGGGCCAAGAGACCCAGTACTTC. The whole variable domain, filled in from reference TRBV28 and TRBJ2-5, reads DVKVTQSSRYLVKRTGEKVFLECVQDMDHENMFWYRQDPGLGLRLIYFSYDVKMKEKGDIPEGYSVSREKKERFSLILESASTNQTSMYLCASRPIAEGQETQYFGPGTRLLVL.

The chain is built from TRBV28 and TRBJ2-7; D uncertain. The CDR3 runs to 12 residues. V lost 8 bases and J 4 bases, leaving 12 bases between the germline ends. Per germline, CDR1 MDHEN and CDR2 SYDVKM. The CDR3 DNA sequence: TGTGCCAGCGGCTTCTCCGAATACGAGCAGTACTTC. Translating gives CASGFSEYEQYF.

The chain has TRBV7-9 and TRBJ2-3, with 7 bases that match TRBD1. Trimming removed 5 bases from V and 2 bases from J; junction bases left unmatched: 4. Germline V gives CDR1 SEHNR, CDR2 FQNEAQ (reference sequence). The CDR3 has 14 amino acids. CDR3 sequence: CASSQGQTTDTQYF. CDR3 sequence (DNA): TGTGCCAGCAGCCAGGGACAGACCACAGATACGCAGTATTTT.

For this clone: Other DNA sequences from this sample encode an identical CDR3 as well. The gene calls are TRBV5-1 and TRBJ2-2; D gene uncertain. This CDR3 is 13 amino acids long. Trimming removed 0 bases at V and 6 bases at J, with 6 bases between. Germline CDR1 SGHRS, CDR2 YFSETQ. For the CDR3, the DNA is TGCGCCAGCAGCTTGGAATTAGCCGGGGAGCTGTTTTTT. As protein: CASSLELAGELFF.

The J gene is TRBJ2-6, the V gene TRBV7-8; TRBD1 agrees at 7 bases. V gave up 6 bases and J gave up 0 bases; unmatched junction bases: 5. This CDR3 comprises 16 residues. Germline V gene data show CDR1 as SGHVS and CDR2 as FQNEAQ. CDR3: CASRIRDSSGANVLTF. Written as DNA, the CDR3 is TGTGCCAGCAGAATAAGGGACAGCTCTGGGGCCAACGTCCTGACTTTC. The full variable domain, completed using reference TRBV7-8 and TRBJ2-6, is GAGVSQSPRYKVAKRGQDVALRCDPISGHVSLFWYQQALGQGPEFLTYFQNEAQLDKSGLPSDRFFAERPEGSVSTLKIQRTQQEDSAVYLCASRIRDSSGANVLTFGAGSRLTVL.

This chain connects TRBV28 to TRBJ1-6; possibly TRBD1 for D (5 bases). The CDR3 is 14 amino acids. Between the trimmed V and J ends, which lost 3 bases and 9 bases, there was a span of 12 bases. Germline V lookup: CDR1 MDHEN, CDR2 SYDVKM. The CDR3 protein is CASSLGQGSSPLHF. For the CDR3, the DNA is TGTGCCAGCAGTTTGGGGCAGGGTAGTTCACCCCTCCACTTT.

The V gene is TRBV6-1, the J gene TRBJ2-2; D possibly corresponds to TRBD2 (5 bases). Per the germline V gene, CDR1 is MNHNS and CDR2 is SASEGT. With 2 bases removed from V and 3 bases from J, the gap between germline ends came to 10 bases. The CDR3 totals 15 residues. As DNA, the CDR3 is TGTGCCAGCAGTGAATTGCTAGCTGACACCGGGGAGCTGTTTTTT. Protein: CASSELLADTGELFF.

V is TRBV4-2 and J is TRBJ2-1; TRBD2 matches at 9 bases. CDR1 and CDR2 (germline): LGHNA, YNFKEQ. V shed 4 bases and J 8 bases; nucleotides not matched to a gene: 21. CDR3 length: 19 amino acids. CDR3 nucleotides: TGTGCCAGCAGCCGATCCACGGAGAGCGGGGGGATGTCAGAGGATGAGCAGTTCTTC. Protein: CASSRSTESGGMSEDEQFF.

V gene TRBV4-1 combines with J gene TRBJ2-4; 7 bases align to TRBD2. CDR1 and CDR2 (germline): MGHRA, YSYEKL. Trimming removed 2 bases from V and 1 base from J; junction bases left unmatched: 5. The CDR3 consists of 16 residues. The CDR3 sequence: CASSQPGREAKNIQYF. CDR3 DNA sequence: TGCGCCAGCAGCCAACCGGGGAGGGAGGCCAAAAACATTCAGTACTTC.

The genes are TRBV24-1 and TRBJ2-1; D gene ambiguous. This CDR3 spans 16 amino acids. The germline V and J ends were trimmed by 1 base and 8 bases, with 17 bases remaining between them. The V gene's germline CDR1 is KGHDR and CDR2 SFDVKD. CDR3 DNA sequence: TGTGCCACCAGTGATTTTAGGCGGAATACCGGCGATGAGCAGTTCTTC. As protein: CATSDFRRNTGDEQFF.

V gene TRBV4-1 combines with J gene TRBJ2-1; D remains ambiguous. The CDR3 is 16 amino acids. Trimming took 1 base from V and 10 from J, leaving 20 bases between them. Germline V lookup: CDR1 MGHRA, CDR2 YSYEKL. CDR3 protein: CASSQVVGTTGEEQFF. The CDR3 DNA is TGCGCCAGCAGCCAAGTGGTTGGCACCACCGGAGAGGAGCAGTTCTTC.

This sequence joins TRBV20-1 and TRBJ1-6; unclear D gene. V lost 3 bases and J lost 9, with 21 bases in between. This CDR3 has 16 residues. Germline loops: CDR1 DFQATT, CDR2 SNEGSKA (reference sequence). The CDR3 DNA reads TGCAGTGCTAGTTCCGCGGATCTACCTGCGGGTTCACCCCTCCACTTT. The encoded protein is CSASSADLPAGSPLHF.

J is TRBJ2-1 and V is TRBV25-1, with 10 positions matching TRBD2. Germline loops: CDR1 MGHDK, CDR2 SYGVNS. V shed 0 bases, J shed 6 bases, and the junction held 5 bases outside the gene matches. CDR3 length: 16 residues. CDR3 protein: CASSEYWLAGVNEQFF. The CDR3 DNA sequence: TGTGCCAGCAGTGAATATTGGCTAGCGGGGGTCAATGAGCAGTTCTTC.

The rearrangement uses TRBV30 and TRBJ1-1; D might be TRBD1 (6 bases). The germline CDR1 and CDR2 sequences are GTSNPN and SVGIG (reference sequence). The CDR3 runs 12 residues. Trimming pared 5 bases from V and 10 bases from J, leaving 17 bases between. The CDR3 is CAWATGKGRAFF. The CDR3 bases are TGTGCCTGGGCTACAGGGAAGGGTAGAGCTTTCTTT.

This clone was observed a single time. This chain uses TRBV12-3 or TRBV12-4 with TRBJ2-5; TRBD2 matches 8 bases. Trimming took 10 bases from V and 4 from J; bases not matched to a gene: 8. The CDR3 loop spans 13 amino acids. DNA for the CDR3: TGTGCCACCGCGGGGGGCAGGTTAGAGACCCAGTACTTC. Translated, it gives CATAGGRLETQYF.

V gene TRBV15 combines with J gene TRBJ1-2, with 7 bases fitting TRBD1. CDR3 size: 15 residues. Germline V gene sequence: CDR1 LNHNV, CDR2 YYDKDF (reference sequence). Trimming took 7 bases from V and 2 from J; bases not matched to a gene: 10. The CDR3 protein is CATTDRENSNYGYTF. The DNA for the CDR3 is TGTGCCACCACAGACAGGGAGAATTCCAACTATGGCTACACCTTC.

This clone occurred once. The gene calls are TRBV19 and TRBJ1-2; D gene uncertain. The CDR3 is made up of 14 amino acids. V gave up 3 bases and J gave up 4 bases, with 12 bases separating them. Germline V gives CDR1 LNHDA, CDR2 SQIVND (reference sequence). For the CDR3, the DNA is TGTGCCAGTAGTATGCTTCTAAGTCTCTATGGCTACACCTTC. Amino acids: CASSMLLSLYGYTF.

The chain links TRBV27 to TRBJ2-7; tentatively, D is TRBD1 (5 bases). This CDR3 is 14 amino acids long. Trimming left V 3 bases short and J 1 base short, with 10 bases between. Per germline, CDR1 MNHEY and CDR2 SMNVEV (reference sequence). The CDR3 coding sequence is TGTGCCAGCAGTTTGACAGTAAATTCCTACGAGCAGTACTTC. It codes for CASSLTVNSYEQYF.

In DNA form, the CDR3 reads TGTGCCAGCAGCCAACGAGGGGGCCTAGGCACTGAAGCTTTCTTT. Translated: CASSQRGGLGTEAFF. V usage is TRBV3-1 (or the pseudogene TRBV3-2) and J usage is TRBJ1-1, with 7 bases matching TRBD1. Germline assignment: CDR1 LGHDT and CDR2 YNNKEL (reference sequence). V was pared by 2 bases and J by 4 bases, with 7 bases of the junction left unmatched. The CDR3 is 15 amino acids.

CDR3 residues: CASSAETGYRADTQYF. The CDR3 coding sequence is TGTGCCAGCAGCGCGGAGACAGGGTACCGCGCAGATACGCAGTATTTT. The chain recombines TRBV5-6 with TRBJ2-3; 7 nucleotides match TRBD1. Losses at the gene ends were 4 bases for V and 4 bases for J; bases not matched to a gene: 12. This CDR3 is 16 amino acids long. CDR1 SGHDT and CDR2 YYEEEE come from the germline V gene. The full variable domain, rest sourced from reference TRBV5-6 and TRBJ2-3, is DAGVTQSPTHLIKTRGQQVTLRCSPKSGHDTVSWYQQALGQGPQFIFQYYEEEERQRGNFPDRFSGHQFPNYSSELNVNALLLGDSALYLCASSAETGYRADTQYFGPGTRLTVL.

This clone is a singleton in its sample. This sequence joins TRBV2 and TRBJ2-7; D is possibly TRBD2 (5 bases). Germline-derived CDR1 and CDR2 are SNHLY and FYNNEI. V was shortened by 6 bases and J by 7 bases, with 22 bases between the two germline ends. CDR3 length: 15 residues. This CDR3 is CASRERGYTTTEQYF. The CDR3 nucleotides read TGTGCCAGCAGGGAACGGGGTTATACCACTACGGAGCAGTACTTC.

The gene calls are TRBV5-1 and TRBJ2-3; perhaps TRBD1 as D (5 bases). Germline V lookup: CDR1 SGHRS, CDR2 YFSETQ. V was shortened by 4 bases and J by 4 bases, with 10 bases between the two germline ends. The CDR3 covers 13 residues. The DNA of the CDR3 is TGCGCCAGCAGCCAGGGTTCTTCAGATACGCAGTATTTT. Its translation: CASSQGSSDTQYF.

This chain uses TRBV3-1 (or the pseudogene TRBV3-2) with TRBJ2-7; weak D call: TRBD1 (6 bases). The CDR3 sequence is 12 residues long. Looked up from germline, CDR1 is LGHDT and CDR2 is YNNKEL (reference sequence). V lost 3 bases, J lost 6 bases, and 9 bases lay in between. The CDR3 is CASSHLGGEQYF. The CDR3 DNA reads TGTGCCAGCAGCCATTTAGGGGGCGAGCAGTACTTC.

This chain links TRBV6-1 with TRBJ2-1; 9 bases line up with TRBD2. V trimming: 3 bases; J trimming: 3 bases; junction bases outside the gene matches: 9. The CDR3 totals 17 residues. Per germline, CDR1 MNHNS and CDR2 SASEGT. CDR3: CASSDGRSSGVYNEQFF. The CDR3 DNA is TGTGCCAGCAGTGACGGACGTTCTAGCGGGGTCTACAATGAGCAGTTCTTC.

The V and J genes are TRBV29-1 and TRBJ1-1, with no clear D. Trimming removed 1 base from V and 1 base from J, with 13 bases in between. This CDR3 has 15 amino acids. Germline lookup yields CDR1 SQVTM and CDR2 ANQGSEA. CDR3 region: CSVEVGGHRNTEAFF. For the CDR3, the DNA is TGCAGCGTTGAAGTCGGAGGTCACAGGAACACTGAAGCTTTCTTT.